The 14 T cell receptor beta chains below were found in one sample sequenced in a study of OX40 agonist ivuxolimab in advanced cancers. Generated by immunoSEQ multiplex PCR, the TCRdb table keeps only in-frame clones and is missing some. The sample holds around 67,000 clones, about 81% seen once. This specimen was CD4+ or CD8+ T cells sorted from blood, taken in a trial of the OX40 agonist ivuxolimab. The source of these receptors is an adult with an advanced solid tumor such as melanoma, head and neck, liver or kidney cancer.

The V gene is TRBV29-1, the J gene TRBJ1-2; D is unclear. With 4 bases removed from V and 7 bases from J, the gap between germline ends came to 25 bases. This CDR3 comprises 16 residues. Germline CDR1 and CDR2: SQVTM and ANQGSEA. In DNA, the CDR3 is TGCAGCGTTGGGTCCCTTGTTGCTGGGCTCTCGGGTGGCTACACCTTC. Its protein product is CSVGSLVAGLSGGYTF.

The chain employs TRBV13 and TRBJ1-3, with TRBD1 matching over 7 bases. Germline V gives CDR1 PRHDT, CDR2 FYEKMQ (reference sequence). V shed 4 bases and J 2 bases; nucleotides not matched to a gene: 8. The CDR3 covers 16 residues. CDR3 in amino acids: CASSSNPDRAGNTIYF. CDR3 nucleotides: TGTGCCAGCAGCTCCAACCCAGACAGGGCTGGAAACACCATATATTTT.

Comments on this clone: At the DNA level, this CDR3 is encoded by other sequences in the same sample as well. The chain recombines TRBV7-3 with TRBJ1-1; D remains unclear. Looked up from germline, CDR1 is SGHTA and CDR2 is FQGTGA. This CDR3 is built from 13 residues. Between the trimmed V and J ends, which lost 7 bases and 1 base, there was a span of 10 bases. The CDR3 is CASKIGQNTEAFF. DNA of the CDR3: TGTGCCAGCAAAATCGGGCAGAACACTGAAGCTTTCTTT.

The rearrangement uses TRBV5-6 and TRBJ1-3, with D possibly being TRBD1 (6 bases). Germline V lookup: CDR1 SGHDT, CDR2 YYEEEE. V lost 5 bases and J 0 bases, leaving 12 bases between the germline ends. The CDR3 covers 15 residues. The CDR3 coding sequence is TGTGCCAGCAGGGGCAGGGGCCGCTCTGGAAACACCATATATTTT. It translates to CASRGRGRSGNTIYF.

The rearrangement joins TRBV5-1 to TRBJ1-3; 7 nucleotides agree with TRBD1. V gave up 3 bases and J gave up 0 bases; unmatched junction bases: 9. CDR3 length equals 17 residues. Germline loops: CDR1 SGHRS, CDR2 YFSETQ. The CDR3 DNA follows: TGCGCCAGCAGCTCCCGGACAGGCTTCTTCTCTGGAAACACCATATATTTT. Its translation is CASSSRTGFFSGNTIYF.

V gene TRBV4-3 combines with J gene TRBJ2-1; D gene uncertain. The germline V and J ends were trimmed by 1 base and 0 bases, with 7 bases remaining between them. The germline V gene has CDR1 LGHNA and CDR2 YSLEER. The CDR3 covers 15 residues. The CDR3 DNA reads TGCGCCAGCAGCCAAGCGGGCCTCTCCTACAATGAGCAGTTCTTC. Translated, it gives CASSQAGLSYNEQFF.

This clone has a single count. The chain links TRBV27 to TRBJ2-5; D ambiguous. The V gene's germline CDR1 is MNHEY and CDR2 SMNVEV (reference sequence). The V and J ends lost 1 base and 2 bases respectively, with 5 bases between them. The CDR3 spans 13 residues. CDR3 sequence reads: CASSLYTQETQYF. DNA for the CDR3: TGTGCCAGCAGTTTATACACACAAGAGACCCAGTACTTC.

The chain uses TRBV6-5 and TRBJ2-3; D is unresolved. Per germline, CDR1 MNHEY and CDR2 SVGAGI. Trimming took 10 bases from V and 4 from J, leaving 15 bases between them. This CDR3 has 13 amino acids. The CDR3 sequence: CATIGFGSDTQYF. The CDR3 bases are TGTGCCACTATAGGATTCGGGTCAGATACGCAGTATTTT.

The chain has TRBV5-1 and TRBJ1-6; TRBD1 is a possible D gene (6 bases). The CDR3 spans 15 residues. CDR1 SGHRS and CDR2 YFSETQ come from the germline V gene. Trimming shortened V by 4 bases and J by 7 bases, and 15 bases separated the two germline ends. The CDR3 reads CASSPIGQKNSPLHF. The CDR3, as DNA: TGCGCCAGCAGCCCAATCGGACAGAAGAATTCACCCCTCCACTTT.

The chain joins TRBV7-5 to TRBJ1-5; TRBD1 reflects the table's D call only, with no check against the DNA. TRBV7-5 is a listed pseudogene. There are 16 residues in the CDR3. CDR3 nucleotides: TGTGTCAGAAGCTCCGACAGGGCTAGAGGCAATCAGCCCCAGCATTTT. The encoded protein is CVRSSDRARGNQPQHF.

The gene calls are TRBV11-2 and TRBJ2-3; D is unresolved. V was cut by 3 bases and J by 2 bases, with 9 bases left in between. Germline lookup yields CDR1 SGHAT and CDR2 FQNNGV. This CDR3 comprises 14 residues. The CDR3 DNA is TGTGCCAGCAGCTTGGAACCGTCCACAGATACGCAGTATTTT. Amino acid sequence: CASSLEPSTDTQYF. The full variable domain, rest sourced from reference TRBV11-2 and TRBJ2-3, is EAGVAQSPRYKIIEKRQSVAFWCNPISGHATLYWYQQILGQGPKLLIQFQNNGVVDDSQLPKDRFSAERLKGVDSTLKIQPAKLEDSAVYLCASSLEPSTDTQYFGPGTRLTVL.

The chain couples TRBV5-6 to TRBJ2-7, with D uncertain. V was shortened by 3 bases and J by 0 bases, with 16 bases between the two germline ends. Germline V gene lookup returns CDR1 SGHDT and CDR2 YYEEEE. The CDR3 spans 16 residues. CDR3 residues: CASSSEERSYSYEQYF. The CDR3 coding sequence is TGTGCCAGCAGCTCCGAGGAACGGTCCTACTCCTACGAGCAGTACTTC.

The CDR3 nucleotides read TGTGCCAGCAGCCCGTCGGGTAGGGATCCAGACACCGGGGAGCTGTTTTTT. This gives the protein CASSPSGRDPDTGELFF. The chain employs TRBV7-6 and TRBJ2-2, with no clear D. Germline V gene lookup returns CDR1 SGHVS and CDR2 FNYEAQ. There are 17 residues in the CDR3. Trimming took 5 bases from V and 3 from J, leaving 19 bases between them.

V is TRBV5-4 and J is TRBJ2-7; tentative D call: TRBD1 (6 bases). V was shortened by 4 bases and J by 1 base, with 15 bases between the two germline ends. This CDR3 is built from 15 residues. Germline V gene sequence: CDR1 SGHNT, CDR2 YYREEE (reference sequence). The chain's CDR3 is CASSPGQGWSYEQYF. The CDR3 DNA reads as TGTGCCAGCAGCCCAGGGCAGGGGTGGTCCTACGAGCAGTACTTC.